The 11 T cell receptor beta chains below come from one sample, sequenced in a study of T-cell memory formation after mild COVID-19 (dated by TCRdb to the early 2020s). Library creation used 5' RACE. Sequencing used an Illumina NovaSeq 6000. The public reads were run again by TCRdb, first through fastp at Q25 and then through MiXCR, and only productive beta chains were kept. Each record represents a unique CDR3 protein, reported with the most common genes and DNA among its rows. This sample holds 150,000 to 200,000 distinct CDR3 sequences; more than 14% were observed only once. Clones ranked in the top ten supply 13% to 15% of the sample. Sequencing used PBMCs or a T cell subset sorted from them (not recorded which). Receptors were obtained from an adult woman who had mild COVID-19 (a few samples of this study predate the infection). The sample titles of this study are shuffled in the database, so cell type and time point are left out; the donor was told from shared clones.

This chain joins TRBV6-5 and TRBJ2-6, with D maybe TRBD2 (6 bases). Germline V gives CDR1 MNHEY, CDR2 SVGAGI. The CDR3 covers 17 residues. The V and J ends lost 3 bases and 0 bases respectively, with 12 bases between them. DNA for the CDR3: TGTGCCAGCAGTTATGGGGGGTCGAGCTCTGGGGCCAACGTCCTGACTTTC. Amino acids: CASSYGGSSSGANVLTF.

The chain uses TRBV24-1 and TRBJ2-1, with no clear D. V was cut by 5 bases and J by 8 bases, with 15 bases left in between. The CDR3 spans 14 residues. CDR1 is KGHDR, CDR2 SFDVKD, per germline. The CDR3 protein is CATSVYCRRDEQFF. Written as DNA, the CDR3 is TGTGCCACCAGTGTCTATTGCCGGCGCGATGAGCAGTTCTTC.

The rearrangement links TRBV5-1 to TRBJ2-6; tentative D call: TRBD1 (6 bases). This CDR3 contains 15 residues. Per the germline V gene, CDR1 is SGHRS and CDR2 is YFSETQ. Trimming pared 3 bases from V and 4 bases from J, leaving 11 bases between. In nucleotides, the CDR3 is TGCGCCAGCAGCTCTAGGGGGAACGGGGCCAACGTCCTGACTTTC. Translating it yields CASSSRGNGANVLTF.

This clonotype was observed at least ten times. The chain uses TRBV4-3 and TRBJ2-7; 12 bases map to TRBD2. The germline gives CDR1 LGHNA, CDR2 YSLEER. Trimming cost V 4 bases and J 2 bases; bases outside gene matches: 15. There are 19 residues in the CDR3. DNA of the CDR3: TGCGCCAGCAGCCTCAACTTAAGGCTAGCGGGAGGGCAGACCTACGAGCAGTACTTC. Translated, it gives CASSLNLRLAGGQTYEQYF.

The table lists this clonotype with many counts. The V call is TRBV30, the J call TRBJ2-1; 9 bases line up with TRBD2. CDR3 length equals 14 residues. CDR1 GTSNPN and CDR2 SVGIG come from the germline V gene (reference sequence). V was pared by 0 bases and J by 9 bases, with 6 bases of the junction left unmatched. The CDR3 nucleotides are TGTGCCTGGAGTGTAAGGCGGGAGGGCACTGAGCAGTTCTTC. Protein product: CAWSVRREGTEQFF.

This clonotype occurred a few times. The CDR3 loop reads CASSGIVGRTGELFF. The CDR3 bases are TGTGCCAGCAGCGGGATAGTGGGTAGGACCGGGGAGCTGTTTTTT. The chain joins TRBV9 to TRBJ2-2; D is unresolved. Trimming left V 3 bases short and J 5 bases short, with 14 bases between. The germline V gene has CDR1 SGDLS and CDR2 YYNGEE. The CDR3 sequence is 15 residues long.

This sequence joins TRBV7-2 and TRBJ1-2; D gene uncertain. V was clipped by 4 bases and J by 4 bases, with 10 bases between them. This CDR3 has 13 amino acids. Germline assignment: CDR1 SGHTA and CDR2 FQGNSA. The CDR3 loop reads CASSSANPYGYTF. The CDR3 nucleotides read TGTGCCAGCAGCTCGGCCAACCCCTATGGCTACACCTTC. The full variable domain, with the rest looked up from reference TRBV7-2 and TRBJ1-2, is GAGVSQSPSNKVTEKGKDVELRCDPISGHTALYWYRQSLGQGLEFLIYFQGNSAPDKSGLPSDRFSAERTGGSVSTLTIQRTQQEDSAVYLCASSSANPYGYTFGSGTRLTVV.

The sample holds many counts of this clonotype. The chain is built from TRBV20-1 and TRBJ2-1, with 9 bases fitting TRBD2. The CDR3 spans 17 residues. Trimming removed 1 base from V and 8 bases from J; junction bases left unmatched: 15. CDR1 DFQATT and CDR2 SNEGSKA come from the germline V gene (reference sequence). The CDR3 sequence is CSARVGLTAGGFHEQFF. The CDR3 bases are TGCAGTGCTAGAGTGGGTTTAACAGCGGGAGGTTTTCATGAGCAGTTCTTC.

The rearrangement links TRBV20-1 to TRBJ1-6; 9 bases fit TRBD1. Germline CDR1 and CDR2: DFQATT and SNEGSKA (reference sequence). J was trimmed by 7 bases and V by 6 bases; bases with no gene match: 4. This CDR3 comprises 13 residues. For the CDR3, the DNA is TGCAGTGCGAGGACAGGGGACAATTCACCCCTCCACTTT. Translated, it gives CSARTGDNSPLHF.

The rearrangement joins TRBV7-9 to TRBJ2-7, with TRBD1 identical over 7 bases. Per the germline V gene, CDR1 is SEHNR and CDR2 is FQNEAQ (reference sequence). J was trimmed by 5 bases and V by 5 bases; bases with no gene match: 12. The CDR3 covers 15 residues. CDR3 nucleotides: TGTGCCAGCAGCCCGACAGGGCCCCTCGGAAACGAGCAGTACTTC. It translates to CASSPTGPLGNEQYF.

The V call is TRBV12-3 or TRBV12-4, the J call TRBJ1-5; 9 bases are a match to TRBD1. V shed 3 bases and J 6 bases; nucleotides not matched to a gene: 12. The CDR3 length is 17 residues. CDR3 nucleotide sequence: TGTGCCAGCAGTTTCTACCCCGGGACAGGGTTGGGTCAGCCCCAGCATTTT. Encoded protein: CASSFYPGTGLGQPQHF.